This T cell receptor (beta chain) was profiled in a study of cytomegalovirus exposure and HLA in healthy donors (dated by TCRdb to about 2017). Background on the whole study: An earlier analysis of 587 of the donors reported over 250 Gb of sequence data and 117 million unique TCR beta sequences obtained from around 170 million T cells. Roughly 300 gigabases of sequencing data and approximately 91 million unique TCR sequences made up an early release that covered approximately 620 HLA-typed donors. Of the roughly 400 genotyped donors, less than 90% were placed in the genetic ancestry cluster associated with self-reported Caucasian donors. The study was designed to test whether signatures of past pathogen exposure could be identified by cataloging public T cell receptors. The T cell repertoires of under 750 subjects were profiled by immunosequencing and related to cytomegalovirus serostatus. Besides the first cohort of hundreds of subjects, a separate validation cohort made up of 90 to 150 different subjects was used. The study combined high-throughput TCR immunosequencing, statistical association of individual TCRs with disease status, and machine learning to predict cytomegalovirus infection status. To study patterns of TCR occurrence, a later analysis re-analyzed previously published TCR beta repertoires from 650 to 750 donors and added high-resolution HLA genotyping. In the later analysis, no new phenotypic data were used to find candidate immune exposures; instead, reliance was placed on TCR beta sequences and their occurrence across donors. To decide whether each TCR beta V gene segment behaved as functional or pseudogenic, an earlier analysis of approximately 620 of the donors relied on high-throughput TCR beta sequencing. Donor age, sex, ethnicity and CMV serostatus were compiled alongside the repertoire data. In a later genetic analysis, genome-wide SNP genotypes for 398 of the 666 donors were used, and that subset was treated as a discovery cohort. Every repertoire in the discovery cohort had been generated on one and the same sequencing platform. Both class I and class II loci were covered by HLA typing, at four-digit resolution. Typing coverage varied by locus: 629-630 donors for A, B, C, DRB1 and DQB1; approximately 500 for DQA1; more than 600 for DPA1; around 490 for DPB1. Four or five DR-DQ haplotypes were handled as single units for association and clustering because linkage in the cohort was strong. On average, roughly 250,000 unique TCR beta nucleotide sequences were sequenced per donor among fewer than 500 genotyped donors of the cohort, with roughly a sixth of those sequences being non-productive. The full study reports these points: Correlated functional status among segregating V segments might reflect linkage disequilibrium, but an unknown experimental factor could not be ruled out. An earlier analysis of approximately 590 of the donors showed that most TCR beta V segments appeared in productive rearrangements either about 90% or about 30% of the time, which broadly matched IMGT annotations. A later analysis found that TCR association rates varied across HLA loci, with DRB1 alleles showing the most associated TCRs and HLA-C alleles the fewest. In vitro tests confirmed that a few of the cytomegalovirus-associated TCR beta chains recognize cytomegalovirus antigens. An association between a missense DCLRE1C variant and V-gene and J-gene trimming of TCR beta chains was found in a later genetic analysis and replicated in an independent cohort. Assigning TCR associations to individual alleles was difficult when HLA alleles, especially DR and DQ, strongly co-occurred. A later genetic analysis reported fewer N-insertions in productive TCRs among donors in an Asian-associated ancestry cluster than the roughly 640-donor mean. The study listed 150 to 200 TCR beta chains as associated with cytomegalovirus. This cohort had only TCR beta chains sequenced, and the lack of alpha or paired-chain data limited which features could be detected. The sequencing pipeline was judged likely to have produced a cluster of highly shared sequence variants as a technical artifact. Cytomegalovirus status was reported to be diagnosed by the classifier with high specificity and sensitivity in both the original and validation cohorts. The 87-base-pair reads could not distinguish some IMGT-functional V segments, including TRBV6-2 and TRBV6-3, so those segments were excluded. It was suggested by the authors that the approach could potentially be generalized to other disease states and immunological phenotypes. A further reported finding was that TCR beta sequences accurately predicted the HLA-A and HLA-B alleles for most subjects in the first cohort. A later analysis found that most CMV-associated TCR beta chains appeared HLA-restricted, with HLA associations seemingly driven largely by CMV exposure. Specific HLA alleles were associated with some 15,000 TCR beta sequences at a false discovery rate of 0.05 in a later analysis. Because counts were too low, about 18 rarely observed V segments, including chromosome 9 orphons, were excluded from the earlier analysis of fewer than 650 of the donors. A later analysis found that HLA-associated TCR beta chains were more clonally expanded and had lower generation probabilities than equally common non-associated chains. Because HLA typing was unavailable for some donors at each locus, only the typed subset was used in association tests. While some public TCRs were present in many individuals, most TCR sequences turned up only very rarely across donors. Presence/absence analyses assumed roughly uniform sequencing depth across donors, an assumption that may not hold. For the cohort, immune exposure information was limited to CMV serostatus. A later analysis reported that several top co-occurrence clusters appeared linked to parvovirus B19, influenza, CMV and Epstein-Barr virus.

The cohort was made up of under 800 healthy bone marrow donors. Cohort members were all nominally healthy when sampled, although unrecorded immune exposures were likely present. The donor was CMV seropositive and was included in the group of 290 or so seropositive cohort members. Each donor provided a peripheral blood sample, and peripheral blood mononuclear cells were used for TCR beta sequencing. The Qiagen DNeasy Blood Extraction Kit was used to extract genomic DNA from the blood cell samples. V ends up 0 bases short and J 0 bases short, with an unmatched junction base count of 8. The CDR3, from cysteine to phenylalanine, totals 18 residues. This entry keeps only the CDR3 DNA: 54 bases, framed from base 1. Remarks on this clone: The antigen it recognizes is unknown. Base qualities are not at hand, and no much larger clone is one base apart.

Libraries were constructed by the immunoSEQ multiplex PCR assay. The multiplex PCR relied on a mix of 60 forward primers for TCR Vbeta segments and 13 reverse primers for TCR Jbeta segments. The CDR3 region of rearranged TCR beta genes was amplified from genomic DNA by a multiplex PCR assay. The Illumina HiSeq System was used to sequence the amplified TCR beta libraries as 87-base-pair reads. Concerning the study's data processing: A later analysis tallied around 80 million unique TCR beta chains across the 610 or so repertoires, and around 9.9 million of those chains were shared by two or more donors. Raw reads were error-corrected and collapsed into unique sequences by a nearest-neighbor algorithm in which closely related sequences were merged to remove PCR and sequencing errors. CDR3 sequences were aligned to IMGT reference sequences to assign V, D and J gene segments. For a sequence to be retained, at least a six-nucleotide match to both a V gene segment and a J gene segment was required. A rearrangement counted as productive if the CDR3 had no stop codons and remained in frame with V and J, and every other rearrangement counted as non-productive. Following IMGT convention, CDR3 was defined as the stretch from the second conserved V-encoded cysteine up to the conserved J-encoded phenylalanine. The earlier analysis of 500 to 650 of the donors excluded any sequence lacking an unambiguous match to a single V gene segment. In an earlier analysis of some 590 of the donors, a V segment was called functional when productive rearrangements were above 56.7%, and segregating when the standard deviation between donors exceeded 5%. A statistical classification framework was developed to diagnose cytomegalovirus status using the catalog of TCR beta chain sequences. V and J gene assignment, in a later analysis, came from comparing TCR nucleotide sequences with IMGT/GENE-DB human TR gene sequences. The TCRdist pipeline was used in a later analysis to assign CDR3 sequences and most-parsimonious VDJ recombination scenarios. In a later analysis, each TCR beta chain was defined by its CDR3 amino acid sequence together with its V-gene family, and reads without a unique V-gene family were excluded. A later analysis removed 600 or so highly shared, low-generation-probability nucleotide sequences to deal with suspected cross-contamination and a sequencing artifact. A later analysis calculated a clonal expansion index for each public chain from normalized within-repertoire ranks of inferred template counts. In a later analysis, generation probabilities were computed with a VDJ recombination model fitted to out-of-frame rearrangements, and the resulting probabilities were checked against IGoR. Hypergeometric tests were used in a later analysis to score TCR-TCR, TCR-HLA and TCR-CMV co-occurrence, with a repertoire-size bias correction applied to the TCR pairs. To estimate false discovery rates, a later analysis permuted the HLA or CMV assignments 20 times. In a later analysis, co-occurring TCRs were grouped with DBSCAN, and TCRdist sequence similarity was added when clustering was performed within HLA-allele-positive subsets. For co-occurrence clustering, repertoires with fewer than 30,000 or more than 120,000 public chains were excluded, along with four or five repertoires with anomalous nucleotide sharing. Drawn from immuneACCESS, this table holds only the in-frame rearrangements with V and J called that TCRdb kept. Clones are partly lost; checked studies trace under half to an unresolved V gene and leave the rest unexplained. V, J and clone size reflect that table, while D and trimming were determined from the DNA. In this sample the table shows under 150,000 clones, over 70% of which occur a single time. Nearly 9.5% of the sample is held by the ten biggest clonotypes.

The receptor's source is a woman in her forties or fifties in good health and CMV-seropositive. Here the chain combines TRBV23-1 and TRBJ2-1; the junction holds 7 bases that match TRBD1. TRBV23-1 is an open reading frame whose function is uncertain. Sequencing was done on a sample of PBMCs. The CDR3 in this case is CASSQSILQGTSYNEQFF. The nucleotides are TGCGCCAGCAGTCAATCGATATTACAGGGGACCTCCTACAATGAGCAGTTCTTC.